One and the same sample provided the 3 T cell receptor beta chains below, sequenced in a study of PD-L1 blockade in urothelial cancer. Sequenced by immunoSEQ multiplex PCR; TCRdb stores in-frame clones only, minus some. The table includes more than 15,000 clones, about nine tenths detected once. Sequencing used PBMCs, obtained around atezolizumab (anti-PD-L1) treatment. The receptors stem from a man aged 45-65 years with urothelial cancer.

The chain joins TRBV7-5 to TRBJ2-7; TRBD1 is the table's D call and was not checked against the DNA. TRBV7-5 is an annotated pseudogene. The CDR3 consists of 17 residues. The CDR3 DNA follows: TGTGCCAGAAGCGCCCCAACCCGGGACAGGGGGCCATACGAGCAGTACTTC. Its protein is CARSAPTRDRGPYEQYF.

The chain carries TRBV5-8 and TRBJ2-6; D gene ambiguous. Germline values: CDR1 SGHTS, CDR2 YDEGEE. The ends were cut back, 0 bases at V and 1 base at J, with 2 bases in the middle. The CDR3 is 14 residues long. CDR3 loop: CASSLASGANVLTF. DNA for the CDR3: TGTGCCAGCAGCTTGGCTTCTGGGGCCAACGTCCTGACTTTC.

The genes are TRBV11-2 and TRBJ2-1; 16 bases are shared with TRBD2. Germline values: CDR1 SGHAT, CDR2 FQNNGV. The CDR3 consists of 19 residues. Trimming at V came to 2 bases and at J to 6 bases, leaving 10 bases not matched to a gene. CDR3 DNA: TGTGCCAGCAGCTTAAGACAACTGGGACTAGCGGGGGGGGGCAATGAGCAGTTCTTC. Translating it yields CASSLRQLGLAGGGNEQFF.